Sequencing of this TCR beta chain was carried out in a study of T cell responses to AZD1222 COVID-19 vaccine. With 0 bases removed from V and 8 bases from J, the gap between germline ends came to 7 bases. The CDR3 is 13 amino acids. A word on this clone: Its antigen is undetermined. Distinct nucleotide sequences in the sample also encode this CDR3.

Study observations and caveats: Close to half of all spike-specific TCRs reportedly target regions of the variants that are unmutated.

Data came from immunoSEQ multiplex PCR; TCRdb stores just in-frame clones and leaves some out. The sample has about 100,000 clones, about 86% seen once. The sequenced sample was peripheral blood, obtained on day 0 of AZD1222 vaccination. V and J are TRBV12-3 or TRBV12-4 and TRBJ1-4; possibly TRBD1 for D (6 bases). This TCR was recovered from an adult in good health. The chain's CDR3 is CASSLAGTEKLFF. CDR3 DNA: TGTGCCAGCAGTTTAGCGGGGACAGAAAAACTGTTTTTT.